Listed below are T cell receptor beta chains from one sample, sequenced in a study of metastatic and nonmetastatic thyroid tumors. TCRdb reprocessed the PCR reads via MiXCR. The sample shows over 40,000 clones, around 25% of them seen only once. Sequenced input: blood. These receptors all come from a male donor with papillary thyroid cancer or a benign thyroid nodule (not recorded which). Some clones in this sample may be carry-over from other donors' samples. CDR3s include the opening cysteine and the closing phenylalanine or tryptophan. A D gene is named only where the DNA matches it firmly. Only part of the rows carry a size: once, few, many, or a class if the clone is expanded.

TGTGCCAGCAGTGACAGTTTCAACACCGGGGAGCTGTTTTTT CASSDSFNTGELFF few TRBV6-4 NA TRBJ2-2
TGTGCCAGCGGATGGACCCTCGGACAGAGAGTAGCTACAGATACGCAGTATTTT CASGWTLGQRVATDTQYF NA TRBV28 NA TRBJ2-3
TGCGCCAGCAGCCTGGAAACAGGGGCCAACTCCTACGAGCAGTACTTC CASSLETGANSYEQYF many TRBV5-1 TRBD1 TRBJ2-7
TGCAGTGCTAGAGATAGCACGGGAAGCAATGCAGATACGCAGTATTTT CSARDSTGSNADTQYF many TRBV20-1 NA TRBJ2-3
TGTGCCAGCAGCTTTAGTGGGGGTGCAGATACGCAGTATTTT CASSFSGGADTQYF once TRBV7-2 NA TRBJ2-3
TGTGCCAGCAGCTTTCGGACAGGGGCGGCAGAGACCCAGTACTTC CASSFRTGAAETQYF NA TRBV5-4 TRBD1 TRBJ2-5
TGCGCCAGCAGCTTGGCTGGTACGCCCAATGAAGCTTTCTTT CASSLAGTPNEAFF NA TRBV5-1 NA TRBJ1-1
TGTGCCAGCAGGCCAAGGGGAAGCTCCTATAATTCACCCCTCCACTTT CASRPRGSSYNSPLHF many TRBV27 NA TRBJ1-6
TGCGCCAGCAGCTTGGCCGTGTTGACGCACGAGCAGTACTTC CASSLAVLTHEQYF NA TRBV5-1 NA TRBJ2-7
TGTGCCAGCAGTTTACGGGGACAGTACAATGAGCAGTTCTTC CASSLRGQYNEQFF many TRBV27 TRBD1 TRBJ2-1
TGCGCCAGCAGCCCCCGCGGACGCACTAATGAAAAACTGTTTTTT CASSPRGRTNEKLFF many TRBV4-1 NA TRBJ1-4
TGTGCCAGTAGTATAAGACGGGAGGGGGCTGAGCAGTTCTTC CASSIRREGAEQFF many TRBV19 NA TRBJ2-1
TGCAGTGCTAGATCCAACCTAGCGGGGTACACAGATACGCAGTATTTT CSARSNLAGYTDTQYF many TRBV20-1 TRBD2 TRBJ2-3
TGTGCCAGCAGTGAAGCTCAAACAAATCAAGGGCAGTACTTC CASSEAQTNQGQYF few TRBV2 NA TRBJ2-7
TGTACCAGCAGTTTCAGGGCGGCTGAGCAGTTCTTC CTSSFRAAEQFF NA TRBV28 NA TRBJ2-1
TGTGCCAGCAGTTATGGAGGGGAGAATCAGCCCCAGCATTTT CASSYGGENQPQHF NA TRBV6-2/TRBV6-3 NA TRBJ1-5
TGCAGTGCCATCGACGAGGGCTCCTATAATTCACCCCTCCACTTT CSAIDEGSYNSPLHF NA TRBV20-1 NA TRBJ1-6
TGTGCCATCAGCACCCTAGCGGGGACTTCCTACGAGCAGTACTTC CAISTLAGTSYEQYF many TRBV10-3 TRBD2 TRBJ2-7
TGTGCCAGCAGTTCGGCAGGGAGTTCTAGTAATTCACCCCTCCACTTT CASSSAGSSSNSPLHF many TRBV6-2/TRBV6-3 NA TRBJ1-6
TGTGCCAGCAGTTTGGACGCTCCCTACGAGCAGTACTTC CASSLDAPYEQYF many TRBV6-2/TRBV6-3 NA TRBJ2-7
TGTGCCAGCTCACCACCGAAGGGGGAGGGCCCGACCGGGGAGCTGTTTTTT CASSPPKGEGPTGELFF NA TRBV18 NA TRBJ2-2
TGTGCCAGCAGTACAGGGACAGCGAACACTGAAGCTTTCTTT CASSTGTANTEAFF NA TRBV28 TRBD1 TRBJ1-1
TGTGCCAGCAAATCTCCTAGCAGCGGCTACAATGAGCAGTTCTTC CASKSPSSGYNEQFF NA TRBV28 NA TRBJ2-1
TGTGCCAGCAGTGGGGGGACCTATGGCTACACCTTC CASSGGTYGYTF NA TRBV6-1 NA TRBJ1-2
TGTGCCAGCAGGACCCCTGAAGAGACCCAGTACTTC CASRTPEETQYF medium-sized TRBV6-1 NA TRBJ2-5
TGTGCCAGCAGCTTAGGGATGGACCTGAACACTGAAGCTTTCTTT CASSLGMDLNTEAFF many TRBV7-2 NA TRBJ1-1
TGTGCCAGCAGCGGACCGCTAGCGGGAGGGCCCAATGAGCAGTTCTTC CASSGPLAGGPNEQFF many TRBV7-9 TRBD2 TRBJ2-1
TGTGCCAGCAGCGTATTTACCGGGACTAGCACAGATACGCAGTATTTT CASSVFTGTSTDTQYF many TRBV9 NA TRBJ2-3
TGTGCCAGCAGCTCGGACAGCTACGAGCAGTACTTC CASSSDSYEQYF many TRBV5-8 NA TRBJ2-7
TGTGCCTGGAGTGTACCTGCCGGGAGGGCAGGGGGGACCCAAGAGACCCAGTACTTC CAWSVPAGRAGGTQETQYF many TRBV30 NA TRBJ2-5
TGTGCCAGCAGTGAGGGTAGGACACCGGGGACCCAGTACTTC CASSEGRTPGTQYF many TRBV2 NA TRBJ2-5
TGTGCCAGCAGCCCCCGGAGACAGGGCCCGAATACCGTGGAGCTGTTTTTT CASSPRRQGPNTVELFF once TRBV12-3/TRBV12-4 TRBD1 TRBJ2-2
TGTGCCAGTAGTCCGACAGATTCCCGCGCAGATACGCAGTATTTT CASSPTDSRADTQYF many TRBV19 NA TRBJ2-3
TGTGCCAGCAGCCCAGGGAGGGGAGAAAGAAGCTCCTACAATGAGCAGTTCTTC CASSPGRGERSSYNEQFF many TRBV27 TRBD2 TRBJ2-1
TGTGCCAGCAGCCAACTAGACCCAGAGAACACTGAAGCTTTCTTT CASSQLDPENTEAFF NA TRBV2 NA TRBJ1-1
TGTGCCAGCAGTGAACGGGGGACAGCTAACACCGGGGAGCTGTTTTTT CASSERGTANTGELFF NA TRBV2 NA TRBJ2-2
TGTGCCGCCAGGGGTGATGTAGGCAAAACCCATAATCCATCTGGAAACACCATATATTTT CAARGDVGKTHNPSGNTIYF many TRBV6-6 NA TRBJ1-3
TGCAGTGCTAGAGATCTTGTAGGACACCCATCTGTAAACACCATATATTTT CSARDLVGHPSVNTIYF NA TRBV20-1 NA TRBJ1-3
TGTGCCAGCAGTCCCTACGGGACGACTGGAAACACCATATATTTT CASSPYGTTGNTIYF many TRBV28 NA TRBJ1-3
TGTGCCAGCAGTTTAGCAGCTAACTATGGCTACACCTTC CASSLAANYGYTF many TRBV28 NA TRBJ1-2
TGTGCCTGGAGTGCCCCTTGGAGGGCCGCGGGCTCTGGGGCCAACGTCCTGACTTTC CAWSAPWRAAGSGANVLTF NA TRBV30 NA TRBJ2-6
TGTGCCAGCAGTTCTCCCACTCTCAGCTCCTACGAGCAGTACTTC CASSSPTLSSYEQYF few TRBV6-5 NA TRBJ2-7
TGTGCCAGCACCCTAGAGGGGTTAGTGGGTGGAAACACCATATATTTT CASTLEGLVGGNTIYF NA TRBV2 NA TRBJ1-3
TGTGCCTGGGCTCGGGGTGTGGAAAATGAAAAACTGTTTTTT CAWARGVENEKLFF medium-sized TRBV30 NA TRBJ1-4
TGTGCCAGCAGTCGTACCGGGACAGGGGACTTGAACACTGAAGCTTTCTTT CASSRTGTGDLNTEAFF NA TRBV6-1 TRBD1 TRBJ1-1
TGTGCCAGCAGCTTACAGGGGGATAGCTACAATGAGCAGTTCTTC CASSLQGDSYNEQFF once TRBV7-3 TRBD1 TRBJ2-1
TGTGCCAGCAGTATTGGGACAGGACAGAGTTCACCCCTCCACTTT CASSIGTGQSSPLHF few TRBV28 TRBD1 TRBJ1-6
TGTGCCAGCAGTCGTTTTGGCACTGAAGCTTTCTTT CASSRFGTEAFF NA TRBV6-1 NA TRBJ1-1
TGTGCCATCAGCGCCGGGACAGGGGTCGGCGAGCAGTACTTC CAISAGTGVGEQYF many TRBV10-3 TRBD1 TRBJ2-7
TGCGCCAGCAGCTTACTCAGGGAAAGCACAGATACGCAGTATTTT CASSLLRESTDTQYF NA TRBV5-1 NA TRBJ2-3
TGTGCCAGCGCAGGGTACAATCAGCCCCAGCATTTT CASAGYNQPQHF many TRBV5-8 NA TRBJ1-5
TGTGCCAGCAGCTTATTGGGCAGGGGGTCGTACGAGCAGTACTTC CASSLLGRGSYEQYF NA TRBV7-9 TRBD1 TRBJ2-7
TGTGCCACCAGTACCCAAGAGACCCAGTACTTC CATSTQETQYF many TRBV10-3 NA TRBJ2-5